This is a list of T cell receptor beta chains from one sample in a study of shared clonotypes between healthy human individuals. TCRdb keeps only in-frame clones here, not all; method: immunoSEQ multiplex PCR. The sample lists about 2.4 million clones, approximately 93% occurring once. Sequenced: naive CD4+ T cells from PBMCs. The receptors shown here come from a man aged 18 to 30 in good health. Some clones in this sample may be carry-over from other donors' samples. Each CDR3 is given with its conserved first and last residue. Each record gives: J gene, D gene, CDR3 length, clone size, V gene, CDR3 DNA, CDR3 protein. A D gene is named only where the DNA matches it firmly. The listing skips clone size in some rows; elsewhere it reads once, few, many or a size class.

TRBJ2-5 NA 13 NA TRBV6-1 TGTGCCAGCCGCCAGGGGGGCGCAGAGACCCAGTACTTC CASRQGGAETQYF
TRBJ2-3 NA 15 NA TRBV4-3 TGCGCCAGCAGCCTCAAAGGGACAAGCACAGATACGCAGTATTTT CASSLKGTSTDTQYF
TRBJ2-7 NA 16 NA TRBV5-6 TGTGCCAGCAGCTTGGTAGGCACGGCCCCATCCTACGAGCAGTACTTC CASSLVGTAPSYEQYF
TRBJ1-1 NA 17 NA TRBV27 TGTGCCAGCAGTTCCCCCCGGGGGGGCTCCTGGTCGACGGAAGCTTTCTTT CASSSPRGGSWSTEAFF
TRBJ2-3 TRBD2 17 NA TRBV28 TGTGCCAGCAGCCTACCCGGGACTAGCGGGAGAACAGATACGCAGTATTTT CASSLPGTSGRTDTQYF
TRBJ1-2 NA 12 few TRBV29-1 TGCAGCGCCAGACACCTTAACTATGGCTACACCTTC CSARHLNYGYTF
TRBJ2-1 TRBD2 13 NA TRBV18 TGTGCCAGCCAACTAGTCCGGGGGGATGAGCAGTTCTTC CASQLVRGDEQFF
TRBJ2-6 NA 14 NA TRBV5-1 TGCGCCAGCAGCTTGGGACAGGGCGGGAGCGTCCTGACTTTC CASSLGQGGSVLTF
TRBJ1-1 NA 12 NA TRBV11-2 TGTGCCAGCAGCTTAATGAGGGACATTGATATCTTT CASSLMRDIDIF
TRBJ1-4 TRBD1 14 NA TRBV19 TGTGCCAGTAGGTTGACAGGGACGTCTGAAAAACTGTTTTTT CASRLTGTSEKLFF
TRBJ2-7 NA 12 once TRBV28 TGTGCCAGCAGATCTTCTAATCTCGAGCAGTACTTC CASRSSNLEQYF
TRBJ1-1 NA 15 NA TRBV5-5 TGTGCCAGCAGCTTGGCCGGGGCAGTTAACACTGAAGCTTTCTTT CASSLAGAVNTEAFF
TRBJ2-5 TRBD2 16 NA TRBV5-1 TGCGCCAGCAGCGTTTTCCTAGCGGACGTAGGGGAGACCCAGTACTTC CASSVFLADVGETQYF
TRBJ2-3 TRBD2 17 once TRBV4-1 TGCGCCAGCAGCCATGGACTAGCGGGAACTAGCACAGATACGCAGTATTTT CASSHGLAGTSTDTQYF
TRBJ1-1 NA 13 NA TRBV25-1 TGTGCCAGCACTCAGGGCATCTACACTGAAGCTTTCTTT CASTQGIYTEAFF
TRBJ2-7 TRBD2 14 NA TRBV5-1 TGCGCCAGCAGCCCCACGGGGGGGTCCTACGAGCAGTACTTC CASSPTGGSYEQYF
TRBJ2-1 NA 15 NA TRBV9 TGTGCCAGCAGCGGAGCCCTAGCGTCCGGAAATGAGCAGTTCTTC CASSGALASGNEQFF
TRBJ2-2 TRBD2 22 NA TRBV28 TGTGCCAGCAGTCTAATGCCGGGCTGGACTAGCGGGTCCTTCTCGAACACCGGGGAGCTGTTTTTT CASSLMPGWTSGSFSNTGELFF
TRBJ1-1 TRBD1 15 NA TRBV28 TGTGCCAGCAGTGAACCGGGACAGAGGAACACTGAAGCTTTCTTT CASSEPGQRNTEAFF
TRBJ2-7 NA 14 NA TRBV5-1 TGCGCCAGCAGCCTAGAGTGGGGATCCTACGAGCAGTACTTC CASSLEWGSYEQYF
TRBJ1-3 NA 16 once TRBV28 TGTGCCAGCACTCAGGCCCAGGGGAACGCTGGAAACACCATATATTTT CASTQAQGNAGNTIYF